Presented here are 10 T cell receptor beta chains from one specimen sequenced in a study of control samples from healthy donors and cancer patients. This table comes from immunoSEQ multiplex PCR, and its TCRdb copy is limited to in-frame clones, with some not included. Altogether 200,000 to 250,000 clones are present, roughly 94% being singletons, with the ten largest covering over 1.2%. The material sequenced was blood. These receptors all stem from a middle-aged man in good health.

The genes are TRBV11-2 and TRBJ2-1, with D tentatively TRBD1 (5 bases). V lost 2 bases and J lost 7, with 12 bases in between. The CDR3 sequence is 14 residues long. Per the germline V gene, CDR1 is SGHAT and CDR2 is FQNNGV. CDR3 DNA sequence: TGTGCCAGCAGCTTACAGGGTACTTTTAATGAGCAGTTCTTC. Amino acid sequence: CASSLQGTFNEQFF.

This chain joins TRBV7-2 and TRBJ1-5, with D unclear. Germline CDR1 and CDR2: SGHTA and FQGNSA. Trimming took 8 bases from V and 0 from J, leaving 11 bases between them. This CDR3 contains 14 residues. The chain's CDR3 is CASRGFYSNQPQHF. CDR3 bases: TGTGCCAGCCGGGGATTTTATAGCAATCAGCCCCAGCATTTT.

This chain links TRBV5-8 with TRBJ2-5; tentative D call: TRBD1 (5 bases). Germline V gene data show CDR1 as SGHTS and CDR2 as YDEGEE. V lost 2 bases and J lost 6, with 11 bases in between. The CDR3 is 13 amino acids. CDR3 sequence: CASSFWQGQTQYF. The CDR3 region has the DNA TGTGCCAGCAGCTTTTGGCAGGGCCAGACCCAGTACTTC. The complete variable domain, with remaining parts taken from reference TRBV5-8 and TRBJ2-5, reads EAGVTQSPTHLIKTRGQQATLRCSPISGHTSVYWYQQALGLGLQFLLWYDEGEERNRGNFPPRFSGRQFPNYSSELNVNALELEDSALYLCASSFWQGQTQYFGPGTRLLVL.

This sequence joins TRBV5-4 and TRBJ1-2, with unresolved D. CDR1 is SGHNT and CDR2 is YYREEE in the germline V gene (reference sequence). The CDR3 has 13 residues. Trimming took off 4 bases at V and 5 bases at J, with 12 bases between the two ends. DNA of the CDR3: TGTGCCAGCAGCCACGGACTGCCGTATGGCTACACCTTC. Its translation: CASSHGLPYGYTF.

The rearrangement joins TRBV11-3 to TRBJ1-3; possible D gene TRBD1, 5 bases. The CDR3 contains 15 residues. V was clipped by 6 bases and J by 3 bases, with 15 bases between them. Germline CDR1 reads SGHNT; CDR2 reads YENEEA. CDR3 region: CASRSLGGDGNTIYF. The CDR3 region has the DNA TGTGCCAGCAGATCGCTTGGGGGAGATGGAAACACCATATATTTT.

The chain uses TRBV10-2 and TRBJ2-2; 9 bases line up with TRBD1. The germline V gene has CDR1 WSHSY and CDR2 SAAADI. With V trimmed by 8 bases and J by 4 bases, 5 bases remained unmatched. The length of the CDR3 is 14 residues. CDR3 sequence: CASRQDRGTGELFF. CDR3 bases: TGCGCCAGCCGGCAGGACAGGGGCACCGGGGAGCTGTTTTTT.

The CDR3 loop reads CASSQGVRGSTPSTDTQYF. CDR3 sequence (DNA): TGTGCCAGCAGCCAAGGGGTGCGGGGGAGCACCCCTAGCACAGATACGCAGTATTTT. The chain uses TRBV3-1 (or the pseudogene TRBV3-2) and TRBJ2-3; 7 nucleotides match TRBD2. Germline V gives CDR1 LGHDT, CDR2 YNNKEL (reference sequence). This CDR3 contains 19 residues. Trimming at V came to 1 base and at J to 0 bases, leaving 13 bases not matched to a gene.

The genes are TRBV5-1 and TRBJ2-5, with D perhaps matching TRBD2 (6 bases). V lost 2 bases and J lost 4, with 15 bases in between. Germline V CDR1 and CDR2: SGHRS, YFSETQ. CDR3 length: 15 amino acids. In DNA, the CDR3 is TGCGCCAGCAGCTTTACTAGCAAGTCCTCAGAGACCCAGTACTTC. This gives the protein CASSFTSKSSETQYF.

V is TRBV19 and J is TRBJ1-5, with D unresolved. The germline V and J ends were trimmed by 3 bases and 9 bases, with 12 bases remaining between them. In germline, CDR1 is LNHDA, CDR2 SQIVND (reference sequence). This CDR3 contains 13 residues. In DNA, the CDR3 is TGTGCCAGTAGTATCGGGTTAGAGGGGCCCCAGCATTTT. Amino acids: CASSIGLEGPQHF.

The gene calls are TRBV2 and TRBJ2-3, with 7 bases aligning to TRBD2. CDR3 size: 16 residues. The V segment lost 3 bases and the J segment 2 bases; nucleotides outside the gene matches: 8. Germline CDR1 reads SNHLY; CDR2 reads FYNNEI. CDR3 DNA sequence: TGTGCCAGCAGTGATGGGAGACTAGCCTACACAGATACGCAGTATTTT. Translated, it gives CASSDGRLAYTDTQYF.